The clone carrying this TCR beta chain has just a few counts. The CDR3 totals 15 residues. V was clipped by 5 bases and J by 0 bases, with 11 bases between them. The germline V gene encodes CDR1 SGHTA and CDR2 FQGTGA. TCRdb fed the 5' RACE reads into MiXCR, producing one record per CDR3 protein. Here the sample spans fewer than 40,000 distinct CDR3 sequences, around a quarter being singletons. J is TRBJ2-1 and V is TRBV7-3; TRBD2 is a possible D gene (6 bases). The receptor's source is a female donor with breast cancer. Sequencing was done on a sample of memory CD4+ T cells sorted from blood. Subset indicated: memory CD4+ T cells, CD4+CD45RO+CD25-. CDR3 protein: CASSPTRSSYNEQFF. As DNA, the CDR3 is TGTGCCAGCAGCCCGACTAGAAGCTCCTACAATGAGCAGTTCTTC.